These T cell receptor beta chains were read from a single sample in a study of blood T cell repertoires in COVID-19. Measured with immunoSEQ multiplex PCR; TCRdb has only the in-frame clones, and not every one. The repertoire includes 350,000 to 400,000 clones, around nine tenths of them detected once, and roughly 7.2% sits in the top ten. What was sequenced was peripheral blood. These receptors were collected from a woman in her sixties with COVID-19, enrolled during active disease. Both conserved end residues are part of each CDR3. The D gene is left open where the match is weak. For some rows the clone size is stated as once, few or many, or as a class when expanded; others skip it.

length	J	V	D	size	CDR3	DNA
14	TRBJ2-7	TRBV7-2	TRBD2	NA	CASRAGGSGYEQYF	TGTGCCAGCAGGGCGGGGGGTTCGGGCTACGAGCAGTACTTC
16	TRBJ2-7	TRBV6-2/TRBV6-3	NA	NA	CASSLSGQPIPWEQYF	TGTGCCAGCAGTCTATCCGGACAGCCTATCCCCTGGGAGCAGTACTTC
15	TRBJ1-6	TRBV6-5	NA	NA	CASSTRIGANSPLHF	TGTGCCAGCAGTACCCGTATAGGGGCGAATTCACCCCTCCACTTT
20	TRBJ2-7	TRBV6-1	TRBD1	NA	CASSEASRSFRGQGRNEQYF	TGTGCCAGCAGTGAAGCGTCTCGATCATTTCGAGGACAGGGAAGGAACGAGCAGTACTTC
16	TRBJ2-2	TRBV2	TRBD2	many	CASSAQAGGNTGELFF	TGTGCCAGCAGTGCTCAAGCGGGGGGGAACACCGGGGAGCTGTTTTTT
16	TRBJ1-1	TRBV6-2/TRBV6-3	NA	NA	CASSRRLASMNTEAFF	TGTGCCAGCAGCCGGCGGCTTGCATCTATGAACACTGAAGCTTTCTTT
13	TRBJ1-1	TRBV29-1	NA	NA	CSVESGARTEAFF	TGCAGCGTTGAAAGCGGAGCACGGACTGAAGCTTTCTTT
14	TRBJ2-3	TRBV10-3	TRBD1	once	CASVDRVVGDTQYF	TGTGCCTCTGTGGACAGGGTGGTGGGAGATACGCAGTATTTT
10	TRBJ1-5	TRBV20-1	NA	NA	CSAGSQPQHF	TGCAGTGCAGGGAGTCAGCCCCAGCATTTT
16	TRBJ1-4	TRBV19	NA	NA	CASSIGIGGVGEKLFF	TGTGCCAGTAGTATTGGAATCGGGGGGGTTGGTGAAAAACTGTTTTTT
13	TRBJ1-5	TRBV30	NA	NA	CAWSLDSNQPQHF	TGTGCCTGGAGTTTAGATAGCAATCAGCCCCAGCATTTT
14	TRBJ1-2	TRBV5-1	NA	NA	CASKPREQNYGYTF	TGCGCCAGCAAACCAAGAGAACAGAACTATGGCTACACCTTC
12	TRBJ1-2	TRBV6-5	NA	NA	CASSPWGDGYTF	TGTGCCAGCAGCCCGTGGGGGGATGGCTACACCTTC
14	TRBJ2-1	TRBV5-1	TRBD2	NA	CASSTGLAPNEQFF	TGCGCCAGCAGCACGGGACTAGCCCCGAATGAGCAGTTCTTC
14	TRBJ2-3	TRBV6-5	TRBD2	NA	CASSLTSASDTQYF	TGTGCCAGCAGTCTGACTAGCGCATCAGATACGCAGTATTTT
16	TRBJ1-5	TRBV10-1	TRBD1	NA	CASSGQGGYSNQPQHF	TGCGCCAGCTCGGGACAGGGGGGTTATAGCAATCAGCCCCAGCATTTT
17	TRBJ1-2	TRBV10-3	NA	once	CAISEDRTPYKVYGYTF	TGTGCCATCAGTGAGGACAGGACACCCTATAAGGTCTATGGCTACACCTTC
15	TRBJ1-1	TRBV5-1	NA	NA	CASSLGGGSNTEAFF	TGCGCCAGCAGCTTGGGCGGGGGATCGAACACTGAAGCTTTCTTT
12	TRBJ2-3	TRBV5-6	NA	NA	CASSLSVDTQYF	TGTGCCAGCAGCTTGTCCGTAGATACGCAGTATTTT
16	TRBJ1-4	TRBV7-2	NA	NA	CASSLGEGREREKLFF	TGTGCCAGCAGCTTAGGGGAGGGCAGGGAGCGGGAAAAACTGTTTTTT
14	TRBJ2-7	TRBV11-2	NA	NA	CASTQGRSSYEQYF	TGTGCCAGCACCCAGGGGCGAAGCTCCTACGAGCAGTACTTC
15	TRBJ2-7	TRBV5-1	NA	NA	CASSLVGGPVYEQYF	TGCGCCAGCAGCTTGGTCGGGGGACCTGTCTACGAGCAGTACTTC